These 3 T cell receptor beta chains originate from one sample sequenced in a study of blood T cell repertoires in COVID-19 (dated by TCRdb to the early 2020s). The method behind the library was the immunoSEQ multiplex PCR assay. TCRdb carries this immuneACCESS record with in-frame sequences only. Its versions omit some clonotypes, under half of them owing to an unresolved V gene in the studies checked, with the rest unexplained. In all, the sample holds under 300,000 clones, and around 86% of those were seen once. The top ten constitute under 9% of the sample. What was sequenced was peripheral blood. The receptor source for this set is a woman between 65 and 79 years old with active or convalescent COVID-19.

This sequence joins TRBV11-2 and TRBJ2-7, with D unresolved. CDR3 length: 12 amino acids. CDR1 is SGHAT and CDR2 is FQNNGV in the germline V gene. V was clipped by 5 bases and J by 4 bases, with 9 bases between them. DNA for the CDR3: TGTGCCAGCAGCCGTTTGACTTACGAGCAGTACTTC. Its protein is CASSRLTYEQYF.

The chain combines TRBV7-2 with TRBJ2-3, with a weak D call TRBD2 (6 bases). Germline assignment: CDR1 SGHTA and CDR2 FQGNSA. Trimming left V 1 base short and J 6 bases short, with 11 bases between. The CDR3 length is 14 residues. The CDR3 sequence: CASSLGGDVDTQYF. The CDR3 DNA reads TGTGCCAGCAGCTTAGGCGGGGATGTGGATACGCAGTATTTT. The full variable domain, its missing parts supplied by reference TRBV7-2 and TRBJ2-3, is GAGVSQSPSNKVTEKGKDVELRCDPISGHTALYWYRQSLGQGLEFLIYFQGNSAPDKSGLPSDRFSAERTGGSVSTLTIQRTQQEDSAVYLCASSLGGDVDTQYFGPGTRLTVL.

This chain connects TRBV9 to TRBJ2-1; weak D call: TRBD2 (6 bases). Germline V CDR1 and CDR2: SGDLS, YYNGEE. The CDR3 loop spans 14 amino acids. V shed 4 bases and J shed 6 bases, with 14 bases lying between them. CDR3 loop: CASSPRGTSNEQFF. In nucleotides, the CDR3 is TGTGCCAGCAGCCCCCGGGGGACTTCCAATGAGCAGTTCTTC.